What follows are 18 T cell receptor beta chains derived from one specimen sequenced in a study of blood T cell repertoires in COVID-19. Sequenced by immunoSEQ multiplex PCR; TCRdb stores in-frame clones only, minus some. The sample lists under 450,000 clones, 75% to 90% occurring once. Source material: peripheral blood. Every receptor here comes from a woman aged 60-75 years with COVID-19, enrolled during active disease.

As to this clone: Compared with germline, one end of the junction differs, possibly owing to a read error. The chain uses TRBV6-5 and TRBJ2-7, with 9 bases fitting TRBD1. The CDR3 runs 14 residues. In germline, CDR1 is MNHEY, CDR2 SVGAGI. CDR3 in amino acids: CASSYGPATGGMDF. DNA of the CDR3: TGTGCCAGCAGTTACGGACCGGCGACAGGGGGGATGGACTTC.

This chain connects TRBV14 to TRBJ1-2, with unresolved D. Trimming removed 3 bases from V and 5 bases from J, with 10 bases in between. Germline V CDR1 and CDR2: SGHDN, FVKESK. The CDR3 is made up of 13 amino acids. The CDR3 loop is CASSQPPQYGYTF. CDR3 in DNA: TGTGCCAGCAGCCAGCCCCCACAGTATGGCTACACCTTC.

In this sample, this clone turned up once. The chain couples TRBV7-2 to TRBJ1-5, with D perhaps TRBD1 (5 bases). V gave up 2 bases and J gave up 5 bases, with 19 bases separating them. The CDR3 consists of 17 residues. CDR1 and CDR2 (germline): SGHTA, FQGNSA. The CDR3: CASSLTYRGSYDQPQHF. The CDR3 DNA sequence: TGTGCCAGCAGCTTAACTTATCGGGGGTCTTACGATCAGCCCCAGCATTTT. Combining the CDR3 with reference TRBV7-2 and TRBJ1-5 gives the whole variable domain GAGVSQSPSNKVTEKGKDVELRCDPISGHTALYWYRQSLGQGLEFLIYFQGNSAPDKSGLPSDRFSAERTGGSVSTLTIQRTQQEDSAVYLCASSLTYRGSYDQPQHFGDGTRLSIL.

V usage is TRBV9 and J usage is TRBJ1-1; 8 bases line up with TRBD1. In germline, CDR1 is SGDLS, CDR2 YYNGEE. This CDR3 comprises 15 residues. After removal of 3 bases from V and 2 bases from J, the junction contained 6 bases not matched to a gene. The CDR3 DNA reads TGTGCCAGCAGCGAAGACAGGGGCAGAAACACTGAAGCTTTCTTT. Its translation: CASSEDRGRNTEAFF. Using reference TRBV9 and TRBJ1-1 for the parts outside the CDR3, the full variable domain is DSGVTQTPKHLITATGQRVTLRCSPRSGDLSVYWYQQSLDQGLQFLIQYYNGEERAKGNILERFSAQQFPDLHSELNLSSLELGDSALYFCASSEDRGRNTEAFFGQGTRLTVV.

The chain uses TRBV11-2 and TRBJ1-1, with 7 nucleotides matching TRBD1. The CDR3 runs to 14 residues. In germline, CDR1 is SGHAT, CDR2 FQNNGV. V dropped 7 bases and J dropped 5; count of bases not matched to a gene: 10. The CDR3, as DNA: TGTGCCAGCACCTTTCAGGGGGTCGGGACTGAAGCTTTCTTT. It translates to CASTFQGVGTEAFF.

The CDR3 here is CASRDTSYEQYF. Here the CDR3 DNA reads TGCGCCAGCAGGGACACATCCTACGAGCAGTACTTC. V gene TRBV5-1 combines with J gene TRBJ2-7, with D maybe TRBD1 (5 bases). The germline V gene encodes CDR1 SGHRS and CDR2 YFSETQ. This CDR3 has 12 residues. V was trimmed by 5 bases and J by 1 base, leaving 7 bases between them.

This sequence joins TRBV12-5 and TRBJ2-4; D perhaps matches TRBD1 (6 bases). CDR1 is LGHNT, CDR2 FRNRAP, per germline. With 3 bases removed from V and 4 bases from J, the gap between germline ends came to 22 bases. The CDR3 has 18 amino acids. The CDR3 coding sequence is TGTGCTAGTGGTTTTTCCCTCACCCCCCAGGGGACAAAAAACATTCAGTACTTC. Its translation is CASGFSLTPQGTKNIQYF.

V is TRBV3-1 (or the pseudogene TRBV3-2) and J is TRBJ2-3, with 11 bases fitting TRBD2. V shed 4 bases and J 3 bases; nucleotides not matched to a gene: 0. Germline lookup yields CDR1 LGHDT and CDR2 YNNKEL (reference sequence). There are 14 residues in the CDR3. CDR3 in amino acids: CASSLAGGTDTQYF. CDR3 DNA sequence: TGTGCCAGCAGCCTAGCGGGGGGGACAGATACGCAGTATTTT.

The gene calls are TRBV5-4 and TRBJ2-3, with TRBD1 identical over 9 bases. Germline V gene data show CDR1 as SGHNT and CDR2 as YYREEE (reference sequence). After removal of 4 bases from V and 0 bases from J, the junction contained 9 bases not matched to a gene. This CDR3 is built from 17 residues. The CDR3 region is CASSTPDRGPSTDTQYF. The CDR3, as DNA: TGTGCCAGCAGCACGCCGGACAGGGGACCTAGCACAGATACGCAGTATTTT.

The chain links TRBV14 to TRBJ2-3; TRBD2 matches at 9 bases. CDR1 is SGHDN and CDR2 is FVKESK in the germline V gene. Trimming at V came to 1 base and at J to 8 bases, leaving 10 bases not matched to a gene. This CDR3 contains 16 residues. The CDR3 spells CASSQVAGGYSSTQYF. CDR3 in DNA: TGTGCCAGCAGCCAAGTGGCGGGGGGGTACTCTAGTACGCAGTATTTT.

The CDR3 is CASSSLRPGGTDTQYF. The CDR3 region has the DNA TGTGCCAGTAGTTCCCTAAGGCCGGGGGGCACAGATACGCAGTATTTT. The V gene is TRBV19, the J gene TRBJ2-3; TRBD2 might be the D (6 bases). Germline values: CDR1 LNHDA, CDR2 SQIVND (reference sequence). Between the trimmed V and J ends, which lost 5 bases and 1 base, there was a span of 16 bases. This CDR3 region has 16 residues.

This sequence joins TRBV30 and TRBJ1-2; D not resolved. CDR1 and CDR2 (germline): GTSNPN, SVGIG (reference sequence). This CDR3 has 18 residues. V lost 6 bases and J 1 base, leaving 27 bases between the germline ends. The CDR3 region has the DNA TGTGCCTGCGAGCCATACGCAGGACTCAGAACCCATAACTATGGCTACACCTTC. Translated: CACEPYAGLRTHNYGYTF.

This chain connects TRBV6-2 or TRBV6-3 to TRBJ1-2; perhaps TRBD1 as D (6 bases). The CDR3 sequence is 14 residues long. V gave up 5 bases and J gave up 7 bases, with 17 bases separating them. The germline CDR1 and CDR2 sequences are MNHEY and SVGEGT. CDR3 loop: CASSGADPRGGYTF. The CDR3 DNA follows: TGTGCCAGCAGTGGGGCGGACCCCAGGGGTGGCTACACCTTC.

The chain carries TRBV29-1 and TRBJ1-5; 8 bases fit TRBD1. Germline values: CDR1 SQVTM, CDR2 ANQGSEA. J lost 6 bases, V lost 6 bases, and 10 bases had no gene match. This CDR3 comprises 14 residues. The CDR3 coding sequence is TGCAGCGTCAGGACAGGGTATGCGAGTCAGCCCCAGCATTTT. This translates into CSVRTGYASQPQHF.

This chain joins TRBV30 and TRBJ1-5; tentative D call: TRBD1 (6 bases). V was trimmed by 0 bases and J by 5 bases, leaving 14 bases between them. The CDR3 consists of 15 residues. Germline CDR1 is GTSNPN and CDR2 is SVGIG (reference sequence). CDR3 loop: CAWSVPRGRDQPQHF. CDR3 nucleotide sequence: TGTGCCTGGAGTGTACCCAGGGGCAGGGATCAGCCCCAGCATTTT.

This chain joins TRBV6-2 or TRBV6-3 and TRBJ1-2; weak D call: TRBD1 (6 bases). The V end lost 6 bases, the J end lost 6 bases, and 23 bases lay between the germline ends. There are 16 residues in the CDR3. Looked up from germline, CDR1 is MNHEY and CDR2 is SVGEGT. CDR3 protein: CASSPTGLNFFDGYTF. CDR3 nucleotide sequence: TGTGCCAGCAGCCCTACAGGGTTAAATTTTTTCGATGGCTACACCTTC.

This chain connects TRBV20-1 to TRBJ1-4, with D possibly being TRBD1 (5 bases). CDR3 length: 17 amino acids. Germline loops: CDR1 DFQATT, CDR2 SNEGSKA (reference sequence). Trimming pared 3 bases from V and 8 bases from J, leaving 25 bases between. The CDR3 nucleotides are TGCAGTGCTAGTTGGCGTCAGGGAAGGAATTCTGGGGAAAAACTGTTTTTT. It translates to CSASWRQGRNSGEKLFF.

The CDR3 region is CASSGDRGGYNEQFF. CDR3 DNA: TGTGCCAGCAGTGGGGATCGGGGGGGCTACAATGAGCAGTTCTTC. This chain uses TRBV2 with TRBJ2-1; 8 bases agree with TRBD2. The CDR3 sequence is 15 residues long. Germline CDR1 is SNHLY and CDR2 is FYNNEI. V dropped 4 bases and J dropped 3; count of bases not matched to a gene: 5.